These 6 T cell receptor beta chains were all obtained from the same sample, sequenced in a study of cytomegalovirus exposure and HLA in healthy donors. Researchers ran the PCR with 60 Vbeta and 13 Jbeta primers. Sequenced by immunoSEQ multiplex PCR; TCRdb stores in-frame clones only, minus some. The sample yields 90,000 to 130,000 clones, about two thirds seen once. Sequences were obtained from PBMCs. All receptors come from a man younger than 45 in good health and CMV-seropositive.

The sample holds a few counts of this clone. This rearrangement joins TRBV7-9 to TRBJ2-3; a weak D match, TRBD1 (7 bases). CDR3 length equals 15 residues. Trimming stripped 5 bases from V and 3 bases from J, with 15 bases between. Germline V gives CDR1 SEHNR, CDR2 FQNEAQ (reference sequence). The CDR3, as DNA: TGTGCCAGCAGCCAGGGGGGAATAAGGACAGATACGCAGTATTTT. Amino acids: CASSQGGIRTDTQYF.

This clone was observed once. The V gene is TRBV5-6, the J gene TRBJ2-2, with D unresolved. Germline CDR1 is SGHDT and CDR2 is YYEEEE. With 4 bases removed from V and 7 bases from J, the gap between germline ends came to 8 bases. There are 12 residues in the CDR3. The DNA of the CDR3 is TGTGCCAGCAGCCTAACGCTCGGGGAGCTGTTTTTT. This codes for CASSLTLGELFF.

This chain links TRBV19 with TRBJ1-1; D unresolved. Germline V gives CDR1 LNHDA, CDR2 SQIVND (reference sequence). CDR3 length equals 14 residues. Deletions cut 5 bases from V and 1 base from J, with 11 bases between. The CDR3 nucleotides are TGTGCCAGTAGTGAAACAGCGGCGAACACTGAAGCTTTCTTT. It is translated as CASSETAANTEAFF.

This clone was picked up a small number of times. The V and J genes are TRBV9 and TRBJ2-2, with 11 bases lining up with TRBD2. The CDR3 runs to 16 residues. Germline V gene lookup returns CDR1 SGDLS and CDR2 YYNGEE. Germline trimming cut 0 bases from V and 7 bases from J; bases unmatched to any gene: 5. This CDR3 is CASSVDSGGAFGELFF. CDR3 DNA sequence: TGTGCCAGCAGCGTAGATAGCGGGGGGGCCTTCGGGGAGCTGTTTTTT.

The V and J genes are TRBV5-1 and TRBJ2-7; D perhaps matches TRBD1 (6 bases). V was shortened by 4 bases and J by 2 bases, with 25 bases between the two germline ends. The CDR3 runs 18 residues. Germline CDR1 is SGHRS and CDR2 is YFSETQ. The DNA for the CDR3 is TGCGCCAGCAGCCCTGGTAGATCAGGGGCCTCCTTCCCCTACGAGCAGTACTTC. Translating gives CASSPGRSGASFPYEQYF.

The chain is built from TRBV30 and TRBJ1-1; D unresolved. Germline V gene sequence: CDR1 GTSNPN, CDR2 SVGIG (reference sequence). The V gene lost 4 bases and the J gene lost 2 bases, with 14 bases spanning the gap. The CDR3 runs 14 residues. The CDR3 sequence is CAWTPFGVNTEAFF. CDR3 coding DNA: TGTGCCTGGACTCCCTTTGGAGTCAACACTGAAGCTTTCTTT.